This T cell receptor (beta chain) was identified during a study of early T cells in non-severe SARS-CoV-2 infection (dated by TCRdb to 2020 to 2023). About the full investigation: TCR sequencing used bulk RNA from unsorted whole blood, so alpha and beta chains could not be paired. Study-level results and caveats: VDJdb matching was skewed toward anti-spike CD8 responses and likely underestimated virus-specific expansions by missing private and CD4 specificities.

Ten or more counts support this clonotype. Its antigen is not yet known. No base-level quality is on record; no much larger clone is a single base apart. Between the V and J ends, shortened by 3 bases and 7 bases respectively, the junction contains 16 bases. In the germline V gene (reference sequence), CDR1 corresponds to SEHNR and CDR2 to FQNEAQ. The CDR3 sequence holds 14 residues, the cysteine and phenylalanine included. Only the CDR3 region is kept as DNA, spanning 42 bases read in frame from base 1. To prepare the library, 5' RACE was applied. Sequenced on a NextSeq 500. In the TCR library protocol, unique molecular identifiers were attached to individual cDNA molecules to correct for PCR bias and sequencing error. Both TCR alpha and beta chains were sequenced, and tight co-correlation was observed between alpha and beta sequence abundances in each sample. As for how the authors treated the data: Decombinator V4 was used to perform V gene, J gene and CDR3 annotation of TCR sequences. Expanded TCRs were defined as changing significantly between any two time points under a Poisson model with p below 0.0001. TCR abundances were normalised to the total number of TCRs sequenced in each sample and reported as counts per million. MAIT TCRs were defined by TRAV1-2 paired with TRAJ12, TRAJ20 or TRAJ33, and iNKT TCRs by TRAV10 paired with TRAJ18. VDJdb, accessed on 1 November 2021, was searched for TCRs annotated for CMV, EBV and SARS-CoV-2, and TCRs annotated for more than one antigen were excluded. TCRdb took the public reads, trimmed them with fastp at Q25, ran MiXCR for clone calling and kept in-frame beta chains. Merged by CDR3 protein, the rows form single entries marked with the most common genes and DNA. These V and J calls originate from TCRdb's pipeline instead of the authors' own analysis. The sample table shows tens of thousands of distinct CDR3 sequences, and around 10% are seen once. Together, the top ten hold less than 5% of the sample.

The study was a case-control design nested within a healthcare worker cohort in London, UK, with weekly nasopharyngeal swab PCR tests and blood sampling. Healthcare workers were enrolled in the week of the UK lockdown, from 23 to 31 March 2020, and were followed every week for up to roughly 16 weeks. The chain is encoded by TRBV7-9 joined to TRBJ2-7; the D gene is perhaps TRBD2, on 6 matching bases. The source is an adult who was a healthcare worker with PCR-confirmed SARS-CoV-2 infection or an uninfected control (not recorded which). Sequencing used whole blood. CDR3 reads: CASSFGSGSKEQYF. The DNA sequence is given as TGTGCCAGCAGCTTTGGATCCGGGAGTAAAGAGCAGTACTTC.